The T cell receptor (beta chain) described here comes from a study of shared clonotypes between healthy human individuals. There are 15 residues in the CDR3. The germline CDR1 and CDR2 sequences are SGHTA and FQGNSA. Trimming took 0 bases from V and 5 from J, leaving 11 bases between them. Each of the donors was a healthy adult who was HIV-negative and had not had a recent acute infection or vaccination. Genomic DNA for unsorted samples, which was extracted with the QIAamp DNA Blood Mini kit, came from some 100 million PBMCs. DNA input for the unsorted PBMC replicate PCRs was about 280 ng, tens of thousands of T cell genomes. Assay used: immunoSEQ multiplex PCR; TCRdb lists only in-frame clones, some missing. The sample records about 510,000 clones, roughly 79% being singletons. This clone showed up just once.

The chain carries TRBV7-2 and TRBJ2-1; possibly TRBD1 or TRBD2 for D (5 bases each). The origin of this receptor is a woman aged 35 to 49 in good health. Some clones in this sample may be carry-over from other donors' samples. Material: PBMCs. The DNA of the CDR3 is TGTGCCAGCAGCTTAGCTGGGACGGGACACAATGAGCAGTTCTTC. It codes for CASSLAGTGHNEQFF.